The source of this T cell receptor beta chain is a study of cytomegalovirus exposure and HLA in healthy donors. Study observations and caveats: The listing of about 150 TCR beta chains classed them as cytomegalovirus-associated.

V lost 10 bases and J lost 2; bases outside the gene matches: 2. Germline V gives CDR1 ENHRY, CDR2 SYGVKD. The CDR3 is made up of 13 amino acids. This clone has more than one count but fewer than ten. Its specificity is not known. It was with 60 Vbeta and 13 Jbeta primers that the PCR ran. Here immunoSEQ multiplex PCR was the method, and the copy in TCRdb shows in-frame clones only, minus some. The sample has fewer than 200,000 clones; around 73% are singletons. The source is a man aged 55 to 70 in good health and CMV-seronegative. The V gene is TRBV10-3, the J gene TRBJ1-5; TRBD1 aligns across 10 bases. The sequenced material came from PBMCs. The chain's CDR3 is CASGTGGNQPQHF. In DNA, the CDR3 is TGTGCCAGCGGGACAGGGGGCAATCAGCCCCAGCATTTT.